The present T cell receptor (beta chain) was sequenced within a study of T cells in localized non-small cell lung cancer. As concerns this clone: Antigen: not known.

The V gene lost 0 bases and the J gene lost 3 bases, with 10 bases spanning the gap. This CDR3 is built from 14 residues. The germline CDR1 and CDR2 sequences are SGHRS and YFSETQ. Sequencing used immunoSEQ multiplex PCR; TCRdb keeps in-frame clones, though not all of them. This repertoire shows around 83,000 clones, around three quarters found once; its top ten account for over 15%. Study observations and caveats: Median detection of top 100 tumor clones in adjacent lung was 55 to 60 clones. Only one tumor region went through sequencing, so heterogeneity may still be there. Uninvolved neighboring lung showed the greatest T cell clonality, exceeding tumor.

This receptor was taken from a man between 40 and 69 years old with stage II squamous cell lung carcinoma. J is TRBJ2-7 and V is TRBV5-1; D unresolved. This specimen was PBMCs, taken before any cancer treatment. For the CDR3, the DNA is TGCGCCAGCAGCTTGGAATTGGGATTCTACGAGCAGTACTTC. It is translated as CASSLELGFYEQYF.